A single sample gave rise to the 3 T cell receptor beta chains below, sequenced in a study of radiotherapy plus CTLA-4 blockade in lung cancer. Sequencing was performed with immunoSEQ multiplex PCR; in TCRdb, only in-frame clones are kept and a portion is missing. The sample has 20,000 to 25,000 clones, around 66% seen once. Material: peripheral blood, obtained from a patient treated with radiotherapy plus ipilimumab. The receptors derive from a human donor with non-small cell lung cancer who had stable disease on radiotherapy plus ipilimumab.

The chain carries TRBV5-6 and TRBJ2-6; 8 positions match TRBD2. With V trimmed by 6 bases and J by 1 base, 6 bases remained unmatched. The CDR3 has 16 amino acids. The V gene's germline CDR1 is SGHDT and CDR2 YYEEEE. CDR3 loop: CASTPGGRSGANVLTF. CDR3 in DNA: TGTGCCAGCACCCCGGGGGGGCGATCTGGGGCCAACGTCCTGACTTTC.

The chain joins TRBV19 to TRBJ2-5; D uncertain. V was shortened by 8 bases and J by 2 bases, with 3 bases between the two germline ends. The CDR3 covers 10 residues. CDR1 is LNHDA, CDR2 SQIVND, per germline (reference sequence). CDR3 residues: CASGQETQYF. The CDR3, as DNA: TGTGCCAGTGGGCAAGAGACCCAGTACTTC.

The genes are TRBV18 and TRBJ1-4, with unresolved D. This CDR3 is built from 13 residues. In germline, CDR1 is KGHSH, CDR2 LQKENI. Between the trimmed V and J ends, which lost 4 bases and 6 bases, there was a span of 9 bases. CDR3 sequence (DNA): TGTGCCAGCTCACGAACAGCAGATGAAAAACTGTTTTTT. Its translation: CASSRTADEKLFF.